One sample yielded the 13 T cell receptor beta chains listed below, sequenced in a study of pediatric ulcerative colitis. Clones were read by immunoSEQ multiplex PCR, and TCRdb kept only the in-frame ones, dropping some. The sample lists approximately 22,000 clones, about 71% occurring once. During colonoscopy, one to two rectal pinch biopsies were collected. Specimen: gut tissue. The source of these receptors is a boy younger than 18 with severe ulcerative colitis.

This clone occurred a few times. The chain has TRBV7-2 and TRBJ1-1; the D is unclear. The V end was cut by 4 bases, the J end by 1 base, with 10 bases between. CDR1 and CDR2 from the germline V gene are SGHTA and FQGNSA. The CDR3 totals 14 residues. Here the CDR3 reads CASSSIWQNTEAFF. The CDR3 DNA reads as TGTGCCAGCAGCTCCATCTGGCAGAACACTGAAGCTTTCTTT.

The rearrangement uses TRBV7-9 and TRBJ1-2; 9 bases match TRBD1. The CDR3 spans 15 residues. The germline CDR1 and CDR2 sequences are SEHNR and FQNEAQ (reference sequence). Trimming at V came to 6 bases and at J to 2 bases, leaving 7 bases not matched to a gene. CDR3 bases: TGTGCCAGCAGTCAAGGACAGGGGTCAAACTATGGCTACACCTTC. Its protein product is CASSQGQGSNYGYTF.

The chain joins TRBV14 to TRBJ2-5; TRBD2 matches at 7 bases. This CDR3 has 13 residues. CDR1 and CDR2 from the germline V gene are SGHDN and FVKESK. Germline trimming cut 0 bases from V and 9 bases from J; bases unmatched to any gene: 4. CDR3 residues: CASSQDPGGSQYF. In DNA form, the CDR3 reads TGTGCCAGCAGCCAAGATCCCGGGGGGTCCCAGTACTTC.

The V call is TRBV2, the J call TRBJ1-2; 7 positions agree with TRBD1. CDR1 and CDR2 from the germline V gene are SNHLY and FYNNEI. The CDR3 length is 14 residues. Trimming took 8 bases from V and 5 from J; bases not matched to a gene: 11. The CDR3 is CASGRQGDRYGYTF. In DNA form, the CDR3 reads TGTGCCAGCGGACGACAGGGAGATAGGTATGGCTACACCTTC.

This clone was seen a handful of times. This chain uses TRBV7-8 with TRBJ2-5, with 8 positions matching TRBD1. With V trimmed by 5 bases and J by 5 bases, 13 bases remained unmatched. Germline V gives CDR1 SGHVS, CDR2 FQNEAQ. The CDR3 totals 16 residues. The CDR3 DNA is TGTGCCAGCAGCCCTGGCCGGCAGGGGGCATATGAGACCCAGTACTTC. Translating it yields CASSPGRQGAYETQYF.

The chain employs TRBV19 and TRBJ2-3; weak D call: TRBD1 (6 bases). Germline CDR1 is LNHDA and CDR2 is SQIVND (reference sequence). Trimming pared 5 bases from V and 5 bases from J, leaving 17 bases between. CDR3 length: 15 amino acids. CDR3 residues: CASSRLQGQGDTQYF. The CDR3 coding sequence is TGTGCCAGTAGTCGGCTCCAGGGGCAGGGAGATACGCAGTATTTT. Drawing the rest from reference TRBV19 and TRBJ2-3, the complete variable domain is DGGITQSPKYLFRKEGQNVTLSCEQNLNHDAMYWYRQDPGQGLRLIYYSQIVNDFQKGDIAEGYSVSREKKESFPLTVTSAQKNPTAFYLCASSRLQGQGDTQYFGPGTRLTVL.

V is TRBV6-1 and J is TRBJ2-7, with 8 bases matching TRBD2. CDR1 is MNHNS, CDR2 SASEGT, per germline. V shed 10 bases, J shed 1 base, and the junction held 9 bases outside the gene matches. The CDR3 runs 14 residues. This chain's CDR3 is CAIRWAGGSYEQYF. DNA for the CDR3: TGTGCCATCCGATGGGCGGGGGGTTCCTACGAGCAGTACTTC.

This sequence joins TRBV4-1 and TRBJ1-1; the D gene is possibly TRBD1 (5 bases). The germline CDR1 and CDR2 sequences are MGHRA and YSYEKL. The CDR3 spans 14 residues. The V end lost 5 bases, the J end lost 0 bases, and 10 bases lay between the germline ends. The CDR3 nucleotides read TGCGCCAGCAGCAAGACAGTTCTGAACACTGAAGCTTTCTTT. This sequence encodes CASSKTVLNTEAFF.

The table lists this clone with a few counts. The chain carries TRBV30 and TRBJ1-2; maybe TRBD1 (5 bases). CDR3 size: 13 residues. The germline CDR1 and CDR2 sequences are GTSNPN and SVGIG (reference sequence). V dropped 3 bases and J dropped 2 bases, with 10 bases sitting between them. DNA for the CDR3: TGTGCCTGGAGACCAGGGTCCAACTATGGCTACACCTTC. As protein: CAWRPGSNYGYTF.

The gene calls are TRBV12-5 and TRBJ2-7, with D possibly TRBD2 on 6 matching bases. The length of the CDR3 is 13 residues. From germline, CDR1 is LGHNT and CDR2 FRNRAP. Deletions cut 1 base from V and 5 bases from J, with 9 bases between. The CDR3 DNA reads as TGTGCTAGTGGTTTGGCGGGGGTCAACGAGCAGTACTTC. Residues: CASGLAGVNEQYF. Looking up the rest from reference TRBV12-5 and TRBJ2-7 gives the full variable domain: DARVTQTPRHKVTEMGQEVTMRCQPILGHNTVFWYRQTMMQGLELLAYFRNRAPLDDSGMPKDRFSAEMPDATLATLKIQPSEPRDSAVYFCASGLAGVNEQYFGPGTRLTVT.

The rearrangement links TRBV6-6 to TRBJ2-3; no firm D call. The CDR3 is 14 amino acids. The V end lost 4 bases, the J end lost 0 bases, and 8 bases lay between the germline ends. In germline, CDR1 is MNHNY, CDR2 SVGAGI (reference sequence). The CDR3 loop is CASSFGGSTDTQYF. The CDR3 region has the DNA TGTGCCAGCAGTTTTGGTGGCAGCACAGATACGCAGTATTTT.

This clone showed up just a few times. V and J are TRBV7-8 and TRBJ2-7; D might be TRBD1 (6 bases). CDR1 and CDR2 (germline): SGHVS, FQNEAQ. The V and J ends lost 5 bases and 6 bases respectively, with 20 bases between them. The CDR3 loop spans 15 amino acids. The CDR3 coding sequence is TGTGCCAGCAGCCTGGGGGACAAGCTGTTGGGCGAGCAGTACTTC. Its translation: CASSLGDKLLGEQYF.

V gene TRBV6-4 combines with J gene TRBJ2-1; possible D gene TRBD2, 5 bases. The CDR3 runs 13 residues. Germline CDR1 and CDR2: MRHNA and SNTAGT. The V and J ends lost 0 bases and 10 bases respectively, with 10 bases between them. As DNA, the CDR3 is TGTGCCAGCAGTGACTCTTTAGCGACCGAGCAGTTCTTC. Residues: CASSDSLATEQFF.